A single sample gave rise to the 11 T cell receptor beta chains below, sequenced in a study of CD4+ T cells in melanoma. The data were produced by immunoSEQ multiplex PCR, yet TCRdb's version contains in-frame clones alone and is incomplete. The sample shows 52,000 or so clones, 55% to 75% of them seen only once. The sequencing input was tumor tissue. The receptors stem from a human donor with melanoma.

By sample share, this clone is medium-sized. The chain couples TRBV4-3 to TRBJ2-7; the D is unclear. The CDR3 length is 15 residues. Germline assignment: CDR1 LGHNA and CDR2 YSLEER. The V gene lost 1 base and the J gene lost 1 base, with 11 bases spanning the gap. CDR3 loop: CASSQGPGWSYEQYF. In nucleotides, the CDR3 is TGCGCCAGCAGCCAAGGCCCAGGCTGGTCCTACGAGCAGTACTTC.

CDR3 sequence (DNA): TGTGCCAGCAGCTTAGGTGCCGGGACAGGGACCTACGAGCAGTACTTC. Translation: CASSLGAGTGTYEQYF. The rearrangement joins TRBV7-9 to TRBJ2-7; 9 nucleotides agree with TRBD1. The CDR3 runs to 16 residues. Losses at the gene ends were 1 base for V and 2 bases for J; bases not matched to a gene: 6. Germline CDR1 reads SEHNR; CDR2 reads FQNEAQ (reference sequence). The full variable domain, completed using reference TRBV7-9 and TRBJ2-7, is DTGVSQNPRHKITKRGQNVTFRCDPISEHNRLYWYRQTLGQGPEFLTYFQNEAQLEKSRLLSDRFSAERPKGSFSTLEIQRTEQGDSAMYLCASSLGAGTGTYEQYFGPGTRLTVT.

The rearrangement uses TRBV11-2 and TRBJ1-5; D unclear. Deletions cut 4 bases from V and 0 bases from J, with 13 bases between. In germline, CDR1 is SGHAT, CDR2 FQNNGV. There are 16 residues in the CDR3. The CDR3 reads CASSSGRTDSNQPQHF. The CDR3 DNA reads TGTGCCAGCAGCTCGGGCAGAACGGATAGCAATCAGCCCCAGCATTTT.

This clone has just one count. CDR3 sequence (DNA): TGTGCCAGCAGCGTAGGACCTTATAGCACAGATACGCAGTATTTT. It yields the protein CASSVGPYSTDTQYF. The gene calls are TRBV9 and TRBJ2-3; no reliable D call. CDR1 and CDR2 from the germline V gene are SGDLS and YYNGEE. Trimming cost V 0 bases and J 0 bases, with 8 bases left between them. This CDR3 has 15 residues. The full variable domain, with the rest looked up from reference TRBV9 and TRBJ2-3, is DSGVTQTPKHLITATGQRVTLRCSPRSGDLSVYWYQQSLDQGLQFLIQYYNGEERAKGNILERFSAQQFPDLHSELNLSSLELGDSALYFCASSVGPYSTDTQYFGPGTRLTVL.

This chain joins TRBV14 and TRBJ2-7, with a possible D match to TRBD1 (6 bases). The germline CDR1 and CDR2 sequences are SGHDN and FVKESK. This CDR3 has 16 amino acids. V was shortened by 1 base and J by 3 bases, with 16 bases between the two germline ends. The CDR3 DNA reads TGTGCCAGCAGCCAAGCAGGGGCCTGGGACGGCTACGAGCAGTACTTC. Its protein product is CASSQAGAWDGYEQYF.

The chain has TRBV9 and TRBJ2-1; 13 positions agree with TRBD2. Trimming removed 3 bases from V and 4 bases from J; junction bases left unmatched: 7. CDR1 is SGDLS, CDR2 YYNGEE, per germline. This CDR3 comprises 17 residues. CDR3 DNA sequence: TGTGCCAGCAGCGGCGGGACTAGCGGGAAGTTTTACAATGAGCAGTTCTTC. It translates to CASSGGTSGKFYNEQFF. Complete variable domain (other parts from reference TRBV9 and TRBJ2-1): DSGVTQTPKHLITATGQRVTLRCSPRSGDLSVYWYQQSLDQGLQFLIQYYNGEERAKGNILERFSAQQFPDLHSELNLSSLELGDSALYFCASSGGTSGKFYNEQFFGPGTRLTVL.

The chain uses TRBV30 and TRBJ2-2; a weak D match, TRBD2 (5 bases). V was pared by 3 bases and J by 4 bases, with 12 bases between. This CDR3 has 14 residues. Looked up from germline, CDR1 is GTSNPN and CDR2 is SVGIG (reference sequence). The chain's CDR3 is CAWRTTRFTGELFF. As DNA, the CDR3 is TGTGCCTGGAGGACTACACGTTTCACCGGGGAGCTGTTTTTT.

This chain links TRBV27 with TRBJ2-1; D is unresolved. V shed 1 base and J shed 7 bases, with 2 bases lying between them. The CDR3 is 11 residues long. From germline, CDR1 is MNHEY and CDR2 SMNVEV (reference sequence). DNA for the CDR3: TGTGCCAGCAGTTTATTGAATGAGCAGTTCTTC. Protein sequence: CASSLLNEQFF.

The chain is built from TRBV11-2 and TRBJ2-3; 13 bases line up with TRBD2. The V gene end was trimmed by 5 bases and the J gene end by 3 bases; junction bases not matched to a gene: 5. Germline CDR1 reads SGHAT; CDR2 reads FQNNGV. This CDR3 comprises 16 residues. The CDR3 here is CASSEGTSGATDTQYF. The CDR3, as DNA: TGTGCCAGCAGCGAAGGGACTAGCGGGGCTACAGATACGCAGTATTTT.

In its sample, this clone was seen a few times. The chain couples TRBV5-1 to TRBJ2-1, with D hard to call. The CDR3 extends over 11 amino acids. V lost 4 bases and J 8 bases, leaving 7 bases between the germline ends. The germline V gene encodes CDR1 SGHRS and CDR2 YFSETQ. CDR3 bases: TGCGCCAGCAGCCCCGGGTATGAGCAGTTCTTC. Translated, it gives CASSPGYEQFF.

This clone is categorized as medium-sized. Distinct nucleotide sequences in the sample also encode this CDR3. V gene TRBV10-3 combines with J gene TRBJ1-2, with D possibly TRBD1 on 5 matching bases. This CDR3 region has 14 residues. CDR1 ENHRY and CDR2 SYGVKD come from the germline V gene. The V and J ends lost 7 bases and 0 bases respectively, with 12 bases between them. The CDR3, as DNA: TGTGCCATCACCGGGGGAGAGTCTAACTATGGCTACACCTTC. As protein: CAITGGESNYGYTF.